This record covers a single T cell receptor (beta chain). The target of this receptor is not known. Base qualities are not at hand, and no much larger clone is one base apart. The data belong to a study of cytomegalovirus exposure and HLA in healthy donors (dated by TCRdb to about 2017). Background for the entire study: An earlier analysis of fewer than 750 of the donors reported 276 Gb of sequence data and 117 million unique TCR beta sequences obtained from roughly 180 million T cells. Across 300 to 400 genotyped donors of the cohort, an average of about 200,000 unique TCR beta nucleotide sequences per donor were sequenced, and approximately 17% of those sequences were non-productive. Every discovery cohort repertoire had been produced on one sequencing platform. In addition to the first cohort of hundreds of subjects, a separate validation cohort of about 120 different subjects was used. Of the roughly 430 genotyped donors, approximately 83% fell in the genetic ancestry cluster associated with self-reported Caucasian donors. Alongside the repertoire data, information on donor age, sex, ethnicity and CMV serostatus was compiled. A later analysis re-examined previously published TCR beta repertoires from 610 or so donors and added high-resolution HLA genotyping to investigate patterns of TCR occurrence. About 320 gigabases of sequencing data and tens of millions of unique TCR sequences were included in an early release covering about 620 HLA-typed donors. Using immunosequencing, the study profiled T cell repertoires from 666 subjects and related those repertoires to cytomegalovirus serostatus. To decide whether each TCR beta V gene segment behaved as functional or pseudogenic, an earlier analysis of some 600 of the donors relied on high-throughput TCR beta sequencing. Because of strong linkage in the cohort, 5 or 6 DR-DQ haplotypes were treated as single units for association and clustering. Rather than using new phenotypic data, the later analysis identified candidate immune exposures from TCR beta sequences and from how often those sequences occurred across donors. A later genetic analysis took genome-wide SNP genotypes for about 55% of the 666 donors and used that subset as a discovery cohort. Class I and class II HLA loci were covered by the typing at four-digit resolution. The study combined high-throughput TCR immunosequencing, statistical association of individual TCRs with disease status, and machine learning to predict cytomegalovirus infection status. The study aimed to test whether signatures of past pathogen exposure could be identified by cataloging public T cell receptors. The number of typed donors differed by locus: about 620-630 for A, B, C, DRB1 and DQB1; approximately 520 for DQA1; some 610 for DPA1; and roughly 470 for DPB1.

The germline V and J ends show losses of 4 bases and 0 bases respectively, and no gene match explains 5 bases of the junction. The germline V gene encodes CDR1 MDHEN and CDR2 SYDVKM. The CDR3 runs 16 residues from the cysteine to the phenylalanine. The read is trimmed to its CDR3 DNA, 48 bases read in frame from base 1. The cohort was made up of 650 to 700 healthy bone marrow donors. All cohort members were sampled while nominally healthy, although unrecorded immune exposures were likely present. The donor was CMV seronegative and was included in the group of a few hundred seronegative cohort members. Every donor gave a peripheral blood sample, and the peripheral blood mononuclear cells from that sample were used for TCR beta sequencing. Genomic DNA extraction from the blood cell samples was performed with the Qiagen DNeasy Blood Extraction Kit. The protocol used for the library was the immunoSEQ multiplex PCR assay. A mixture of 60 forward primers for TCR Vbeta segments and 13 reverse primers for TCR Jbeta segments was used in the multiplex PCR. A multiplex PCR assay on genomic DNA amplified the CDR3 region of rearranged TCR beta genes. On the Illumina HiSeq System, the amplified TCR beta libraries were sequenced as 87-base-pair reads. The authors' pipeline ran thus. A later analysis tallied tens of millions of unique TCR beta chains across the 600 to 700 repertoires, and around 12 million of those chains were shared by two or more donors. To remove PCR and sequencing errors, raw reads were error-corrected and collapsed into unique sequences using a nearest-neighbor algorithm that merged closely related sequences. V, D and J gene segments were assigned by aligning CDR3 sequences to IMGT reference sequences. For a sequence to be retained, a match of at least six nucleotides was required to both a V gene segment and a J gene segment. A rearrangement was called productive if the CDR3 had no stop codons and remained in frame with V and J, and every other rearrangement was called non-productive. CDR3 was defined according to IMGT convention as the region running from the second conserved V-encoded cysteine to the conserved J-encoded phenylalanine. Sequences without an unambiguous match to a single V gene segment were excluded from the earlier analysis of 450 to 650 of the donors. In an earlier analysis of several hundred of the donors, V segments were called functional above 56.7% productive rearrangements and were called segregating when the between-donor standard deviation exceeded 5%. A statistical classification framework was built for diagnosing cytomegalovirus status from the catalog of TCR beta chain sequences. A later analysis assigned V and J genes by comparing TCR nucleotide sequences with IMGT/GENE-DB human TR gene sequences. In a later analysis, CDR3 sequences and most-parsimonious VDJ recombination scenarios were assigned using the TCRdist pipeline. In a later analysis, each TCR beta chain was defined by its CDR3 amino acid sequence together with its V-gene family, and reads lacking a unique V-gene family were excluded. As a way to deal with suspected cross-contamination and a sequencing artifact, a later analysis dropped hundreds of nucleotide sequences that were highly shared and had low generation probability. In a later analysis, a clonal expansion index was calculated for each public chain from normalized within-repertoire ranks of inferred template counts. A later analysis computed generation probabilities with a VDJ recombination model fitted to out-of-frame rearrangements, and checked the results against IGoR. A later analysis scored TCR-TCR, TCR-HLA and TCR-CMV co-occurrence with hypergeometric tests, applying a repertoire-size bias correction to TCR pairs. A later analysis estimated false discovery rates by permuting HLA or CMV assignments 20 times. In a later analysis, co-occurring TCRs were grouped with DBSCAN, and TCRdist sequence similarity was added when clustering was performed within HLA-allele-positive subsets. Co-occurrence clustering excluded repertoires with fewer than 30,000 or more than 120,000 public chains, plus five with anomalous nucleotide sharing. TCRdb carries this immuneACCESS record with in-frame sequences only. Its versions omit some clonotypes, under half of them owing to an unresolved V gene in the studies checked, with the rest unexplained. V and J calls plus clone size are reproduced from that table; the DNA served to infer D and trimming. Within this sample are about 260,000 clones, with under 80% of them counted one time only. Of the sample, approximately 2.5% is held by the ten largest clones.

Broader findings and caveats from the paper: A later analysis found that HLA-associated TCR beta chains were more clonally expanded and had lower generation probabilities than equally common non-associated chains. When HLA alleles, especially DR and DQ, strongly co-occurred, attributing TCR associations to individual alleles was difficult. A later analysis found that TCR association rates varied across HLA loci, with DRB1 alleles showing the most associated TCRs and HLA-C alleles the fewest. An association between a missense DCLRE1C variant and V-gene and J-gene trimming of TCR beta chains was found in a later genetic analysis and replicated in an independent cohort. A cluster of highly shared sequence variants was judged likely to be a technical artifact of the sequencing pipeline. A later genetic analysis reported fewer N-insertions in productive TCRs among donors in an Asian-associated ancestry cluster than the roughly 700-donor mean. Across donors, most TCR sequences were observed very rarely, whereas some public TCRs were present in many individuals. In the study, 150 to 200 TCR beta chains were listed as associated with cytomegalovirus. Linkage disequilibrium might explain the correlated functional status among segregating V segments, but an unknown experimental factor could not be excluded. The classifier was reported to diagnose cytomegalovirus status with high specificity and sensitivity in both the original and validation cohorts. Presence/absence analyses assumed roughly uniform sequencing depth across donors, an assumption that may not hold. Because HLA typing was missing for some donors at each locus, association tests included only the typed subset. In vitro tests confirmed that a few of the cytomegalovirus-associated TCR beta chains recognize cytomegalovirus antigens. Because the 87-base-pair reads could not distinguish some IMGT-functional V segments, including TRBV6-2 and TRBV6-3, those segments were excluded. A later analysis found that most CMV-associated TCR beta chains appeared HLA-restricted, with HLA associations seemingly driven largely by CMV exposure. According to a later analysis, parvovirus B19, influenza, CMV and Epstein-Barr virus appeared linked to several top co-occurrence clusters. Over 15 rarely observed V segments, including chromosome 9 orphons, were excluded from the earlier analysis of several hundred of the donors because counts were too low. A further reported finding was that TCR beta sequences accurately predicted the HLA-A and HLA-B alleles for most subjects in the first cohort. Immune exposure information for the cohort was limited to CMV serostatus. It was suggested by the authors that the approach could potentially be generalized to other disease states and immunological phenotypes. In an earlier analysis of over 550 of the donors, most TCR beta V segments were observed in productive rearrangements about 87% or about 30% of the time, broadly matching IMGT annotations. At a false discovery rate of 0.05, a later analysis linked about 17,000 TCR beta sequences to specific HLA alleles. Only TCR beta chains were sequenced in this cohort, and the absence of alpha or paired-chain data limited detectable features.

What was sequenced was PBMCs. This receptor chain uses TRBV28 and TRBJ2-1, with TRBD1 matching 8 junction bases. The TCR sequence derives from a female donor in good health and CMV-seronegative. The sequenced DNA: TGTGCCAGCAGTTCCGGGACAGGCGGCTCCTACAATGAGCAGTTCTTC. Translated, it reads CASSSGTGGSYNEQFF.